This TCR beta chain was sequenced for a study of T cells in Graves' hyperthyroidism and ophthalmopathy. Study details: Peripheral blood was acquired at first diagnosis, ahead of any therapy whatsoever.

This clonotype was detected ten times or more. The junction departs from germline at one end; a sequencing error may be responsible. Lactation, pregnancy, other autoimmune disease or uncontrolled infection excluded patients. Clinical symptoms, serum thyroxine, TRAb, thyroid ultrasound and orbital computed tomography established diagnosis. Per the germline V gene, CDR1 is DFQATT and CDR2 is SNEGSKA (reference sequence). CDR3 length: 13 amino acids. Researchers amplified the TCR beta CDR3 regions from RNA transcripts. An initial round of RT-PCR targeting the TCR CDR3 relied on the HTBI primer set. TCRdb reprocessed the multiplex PCR reads via MiXCR and lists one record per CDR3 protein. The sample consists of hundreds of thousands of distinct CDR3 sequences, roughly 15% of them appearing once.

The chain is built from TRBV20-1 and TRBJ2-5; D might be TRBD2 (5 bases). Sequencing used blood. This receptor was identified in a woman aged 60-75 years with Graves' ophthalmopathy. The CDR3, as DNA: TGCAGTGTTAGAGACCCGGGGAGAGAGACCCAGTACTTC. Translating it yields CSVRDPGRETQYF.